One and the same sample provided the 19 T cell receptor beta chains below, sequenced in a study of blood T cell repertoires in COVID-19 (dated by TCRdb to about 2020). Receptors were amplified or captured by the immunoSEQ multiplex PCR assay. Held by TCRdb, this immuneACCESS table contains in-frame sequences only and omits some clones. Under half of the omission traces to an unresolved V gene where checked; the cause of the rest is unknown. This sample holds some 250,000 clones; roughly 80% were observed only once. The leading ten clones occupy about 4.5% of the sample. The material sequenced was peripheral blood. The receptors were sampled from a man between 50 and 59 years old with active or convalescent COVID-19.

The chain uses TRBV29-1 and TRBJ2-7; no firm D call. V dropped 4 bases and J dropped 7 bases, with 17 bases sitting between them. CDR3 length: 13 residues. Looked up from germline, CDR1 is SQVTM and CDR2 is ANQGSEA. The CDR3 is CSVGGGDVREQYF. In DNA form, the CDR3 reads TGCAGCGTTGGAGGTGGCGACGTACGGGAGCAGTACTTC.

The chain recombines TRBV2 with TRBJ2-2, with D tentatively TRBD1 (5 bases). Germline V gene lookup returns CDR1 SNHLY and CDR2 FYNNEI. The CDR3 extends over 15 amino acids. Trimming stripped 2 bases from V and 8 bases from J, with 15 bases between. The CDR3 nucleotides are TGTGCCAGCAGTGAAATGCAGGGAAGTAGGGGGGAGCTGTTTTTT. Protein: CASSEMQGSRGELFF.

The J gene is TRBJ1-6, the V gene TRBV7-9; the D is unclear. V was clipped by 0 bases and J by 7 bases, with 10 bases between them. Germline V gene sequence: CDR1 SEHNR, CDR2 FQNEAQ (reference sequence). This CDR3 is 15 amino acids long. The chain's CDR3 is CASSLAPVVNSPLHF. The DNA of the CDR3 is TGTGCCAGCAGCTTAGCACCGGTCGTCAATTCACCCCTCCACTTT.

The chain links TRBV5-1 to TRBJ2-2, with a tentative D call TRBD1 (5 bases). Germline assignment: CDR1 SGHRS and CDR2 YFSETQ. The V gene lost 0 bases and the J gene lost 6 bases, with 15 bases spanning the gap. This CDR3 contains 16 residues. The CDR3 sequence is CASSLERIGHSGELFF. The CDR3 DNA reads TGCGCCAGCAGCTTGGAGCGCATAGGACACTCCGGGGAGCTGTTTTTT.

The chain is built from TRBV7-9 and TRBJ2-3; 7 bases are a match to TRBD2. This CDR3 is built from 17 residues. Germline lookup yields CDR1 SEHNR and CDR2 FQNEAQ (reference sequence). V trimming: 5 bases; J trimming: 2 bases; junction bases outside the gene matches: 13. CDR3 residues: CASSLRETSFPTDTQYF. In DNA form, the CDR3 reads TGTGCCAGCAGCCTAAGGGAGACTAGCTTTCCCACAGATACGCAGTATTTT. The variable domain in full, completed from reference TRBV7-9 and TRBJ2-3, reads DTGVSQNPRHKITKRGQNVTFRCDPISEHNRLYWYRQTLGQGPEFLTYFQNEAQLEKSRLLSDRFSAERPKGSFSTLEIQRTEQGDSAMYLCASSLRETSFPTDTQYFGPGTRLTVL.

The gene calls are TRBV7-3 and TRBJ2-2; TRBD2 agrees at 12 bases. V was clipped by 8 bases and J by 3 bases; unmatched bases: 7. The CDR3 has 16 residues. CDR1 SGHTA and CDR2 FQGTGA come from the germline V gene. The CDR3 nucleotides read TGTGCCAGCTCTCGACTAGCGGGGGAGTACACCGGGGAGCTGTTTTTT. Protein sequence: CASSRLAGEYTGELFF. Based on the CDR3 plus reference TRBV7-3 and TRBJ2-2, the full variable domain is GAGVSQTPSNKVTEKGKYVELRCDPISGHTALYWYRQSLGQGPEFLIYFQGTGAADDSGLPNDRFFAVRPEGSVSTLKIQRTERGDSAVYLCASSRLAGEYTGELFFGEGSRLTVL.

The chain combines TRBV7-2 with TRBJ2-2, with a weak D call TRBD1 (6 bases). The V and J ends lost 2 bases and 1 base respectively, with 11 bases between them. The germline V gene encodes CDR1 SGHTA and CDR2 FQGNSA. The CDR3 is 16 amino acids. DNA for the CDR3: TGTGCCAGCAGCTTATCCTTGGACAGGAACACCGGGGAGCTGTTTTTT. Translated: CASSLSLDRNTGELFF.

The chain employs TRBV7-9 and TRBJ2-3; the D gene is possibly TRBD2 (6 bases). The CDR3 has 14 residues. Trimming left V 0 bases short and J 4 bases short, with 8 bases between. Looked up from germline, CDR1 is SEHNR and CDR2 is FQNEAQ (reference sequence). CDR3 DNA sequence: TGTGCCAGCAGCTTAGCGCGGGGCCCAGATACGCAGTATTTT. It translates to CASSLARGPDTQYF.

As DNA, the CDR3 is TGTGCCAGCAGCCCGGGACTTTCTGGGGCCAACGTCCTGACTTTC. Translation gives CASSPGLSGANVLTF. V is TRBV3-1 (or the pseudogene TRBV3-2) and J is TRBJ2-6; perhaps TRBD2 as D (6 bases). The CDR3 is 15 amino acids. Trimming left V 4 bases short and J 1 base short, with 8 bases between. CDR1 and CDR2 (germline): LGHDT, YNNKEL (reference sequence).

This clone was counted once. The rearrangement joins TRBV30 to TRBJ1-6; D is undetermined. V was trimmed by 3 bases and J by 4 bases, leaving 13 bases between them. From germline, CDR1 is GTSNPN and CDR2 SVGIG (reference sequence). This CDR3 has 15 residues. CDR3 coding DNA: TGTGCCTGGAGCCCGACGCGGAGTTATAATTCACCCCTCCACTTT. Protein: CAWSPTRSYNSPLHF.

This clone was recorded once. The chain combines TRBV6-5 with TRBJ1-3; TRBD1 aligns across 9 bases. The junction had 9 bases not matched to a gene; V was cut back by 2 bases and J by 7 bases. Germline CDR1 and CDR2: MNHEY and SVGAGI. The CDR3 loop spans 16 amino acids. CDR3 in DNA: TGTGCCAGCAGTTACCGGGGACAGGGAGCAGGCAACACCATATATTTT. Protein sequence: CASSYRGQGAGNTIYF.

The rearrangement uses TRBV9 and TRBJ1-1, with D tentatively TRBD1 (5 bases). This CDR3 is 14 amino acids long. Trimming left V 4 bases short and J 1 base short, with 11 bases between. Germline loops: CDR1 SGDLS, CDR2 YYNGEE. The CDR3 DNA follows: TGTGCCAGCAGCTCTCTCGACAGGAACACTGAAGCTTTCTTT. It translates to CASSSLDRNTEAFF.

The rearrangement links TRBV5-1 to TRBJ1-5; tentatively, D is TRBD1 (5 bases). CDR1 is SGHRS, CDR2 YFSETQ, per germline. The length of the CDR3 is 15 residues. V was clipped by 6 bases and J by 3 bases, with 16 bases between them. CDR3 DNA: TGCGCCAGCAATCGGGCCACAGGTCCCAATCAGCCCCAGCATTTT. Protein: CASNRATGPNQPQHF. Together with reference TRBV5-1 and TRBJ1-5, the CDR3 gives the full variable domain: KAGVTQTPRYLIKTRGQQVTLSCSPISGHRSVSWYQQTPGQGLQFLFEYFSETQRNKGNFPGRFSGRQFSNSRSEMNVSTLELGDSALYLCASNRATGPNQPQHFGDGTRLSIL.

The chain couples TRBV5-1 to TRBJ2-4, with 7 bases fitting TRBD2. The CDR3 length is 17 residues. Germline loops: CDR1 SGHRS, CDR2 YFSETQ. The junction had 12 bases not matched to a gene; V was cut back by 3 bases and J by 3 bases. The CDR3 region is CASSSGGGTGVKNIQYF. CDR3 DNA sequence: TGCGCCAGCAGCTCGGGGGGAGGGACCGGAGTCAAAAACATTCAGTACTTC. Full variable domain (remainder filled in from reference TRBV5-1 and TRBJ2-4): KAGVTQTPRYLIKTRGQQVTLSCSPISGHRSVSWYQQTPGQGLQFLFEYFSETQRNKGNFPGRFSGRQFSNSRSEMNVSTLELGDSALYLCASSSGGGTGVKNIQYFGAGTRLSVL.

This clone was seen a handful of times. The rearrangement links TRBV3-1 (or the pseudogene TRBV3-2) to TRBJ1-5; D is undetermined. Germline V gene sequence: CDR1 LGHDT, CDR2 YNNKEL (reference sequence). Trimming removed 0 bases at V and 4 bases at J, with 10 bases between. The CDR3 contains 15 residues. The CDR3, as DNA: TGTGCCAGCAGCCAAGACCTGTCCGGGAATCAGCCCCAGCATTTT. As protein: CASSQDLSGNQPQHF.

About this clone itself: Other DNA variants within this sample encode the same CDR3. V gene TRBV7-9 combines with J gene TRBJ1-1, with TRBD1 as a possible D gene (6 bases). With 5 bases removed from V and 0 bases from J, the gap between germline ends came to 13 bases. Germline lookup yields CDR1 SEHNR and CDR2 FQNEAQ (reference sequence). The CDR3 totals 15 residues. The chain's CDR3 is CASSPSQGMNTEAFF. CDR3 nucleotide sequence: TGTGCCAGCAGCCCGTCACAGGGAATGAACACTGAAGCTTTCTTT.

This clone occurred once. The chain employs TRBV9 and TRBJ2-1; 10 bases are a match to TRBD2. Trimming cost V 0 bases and J 0 bases; bases outside gene matches: 3. This CDR3 contains 17 residues. Germline CDR1 reads SGDLS; CDR2 reads YYNGEE. CDR3: CASSVGASGSSYNEQFF. The DNA for the CDR3 is TGTGCCAGCAGCGTAGGGGCTAGCGGGAGCTCCTACAATGAGCAGTTCTTC.

V usage is TRBV7-3 and J usage is TRBJ2-3, with a possible D match to TRBD2 (5 bases). V was clipped by 2 bases and J by 8 bases, with 11 bases between them. The CDR3 consists of 13 residues. Germline CDR1 SGHTA, CDR2 FQGTGA. The CDR3 spells CASSLAAEGTQYF. The DNA for the CDR3 is TGTGCCAGCAGCTTAGCGGCAGAGGGTACGCAGTATTTT.

This clone was picked up a small number of times. The rearrangement uses TRBV12-3 or TRBV12-4 and TRBJ1-2; the D gene is possibly TRBD1 (6 bases). Trimming left V 5 bases short and J 8 bases short, with 15 bases between. The CDR3 spans 13 residues. The CDR3, as DNA: TGTGCCAGCAGTAGGGAAGGGGGACGGGGCTACACCTTC. As protein: CASSREGGRGYTF.